These T cell receptor beta chains were read from a single sample in a study of molecular identifiers for immune sequencing clone quantification. TCRdb re-derived calls from the PCR reads in MiXCR, one entry per CDR3 protein. The sample yields under 650,000 distinct CDR3 sequences, roughly 21% seen once. Sequencing used naive CD8+ T cells from blood, with Jurkat cell RNA spiked in. The receptors originated from a human donor in good health. Some libraries in this study had Jurkat cell RNA spiked in. Both conserved end residues are part of each CDR3. The D gene is left open where the match is weak. Not every row has a clone size; where given, it reads once, few, many or a size class.

many	TRBD2	TRBJ2-5	TRBV29-1	TGCAGCGTTGCCGGAGGACTAGCGGGAGCTTCAGAGACCCAGTACTTC	CSVAGGLAGASETQYF
few	-	TRBJ2-7	TRBV5-6	TGTGCCAGCAGCCTTAAGTACCGGACAGATCCATTTGACTACGAGCAGTACTTC	CASSLKYRTDPFDYEQYF
-	-	TRBJ2-1	TRBV5-3	TGTGCCACTATGGCAAGCTCCTACAATGAGCAGTTCTTC	CATMASSYNEQFF
-	TRBD2	TRBJ2-1	TRBV9	TGTGCCAGCAGCAAGACTAGCGGGGGTAATTACTGCAATGAGCAGTTCTTC	CASSKTSGGNYCNEQFF
few	TRBD1	TRBJ2-1	TRBV19	TGTGCCAGTAGTATAGGGGACAGGGGGATAAATGAGCAGTTCTTC	CASSIGDRGINEQFF
-	-	TRBJ2-7	TRBV29-1	TGCAGCGTTGAAGATCAGGGGGGCTACGAGCAGTACTTC	CSVEDQGGYEQYF
many	-	TRBJ2-5	TRBV27	TGTGCCAGCAGTTTATATGGGGGGCAAGAGACCCAGTACTTC	CASSLYGGQETQYF
-	-	TRBJ2-7	TRBV11-2	TGTGCCAGCAGCCTCGGGACGGACCTCTCCTACGAGCAGTACTTC	CASSLGTDLSYEQYF
many	-	TRBJ1-6	TRBV12-3/TRBV12-4	TGTGCCAGCAGTTTATCTCGGGACGGATCTAATTCACCCCTCCACTTT	CASSLSRDGSNSPLHF
many	-	TRBJ2-1	TRBV4-3	TGCGCCAGCAGCCAAGATTCGCCCCTGGGCTACAATGAGCAGTTCTTC	CASSQDSPLGYNEQFF
-	-	TRBJ1-5	TRBV11-2	TGTGCCAGCAGCTTATCCTCGGGGGCTTTAAGCAATCAGCCCCAGCATTTT	CASSLSSGALSNQPQHF
many	-	TRBJ2-2	TRBV30	TGTGCCTGGAGTGAGGATACCGGGGAGCTGTTTTTT	CAWSEDTGELFF
many	-	TRBJ1-6	TRBV25-1	TGTGCCAGCAGACAGAAAAGTAATTCACCCCTCCACTTT	CASRQKSNSPLHF
many	-	TRBJ1-1	TRBV28	TGTGCCAGCAGTACCTACAGGGTTGGGACTGAAGCTTTCTTT	CASSTYRVGTEAFF
many	TRBD1	TRBJ1-5	TRBV6-1	TGTGCCAGCAGGGCGACAGGGTTTAGCAATCAGCCCCAGCATTTT	CASRATGFSNQPQHF